This T cell receptor beta chain was captured by sequencing in a study of blood T cell repertoires in COVID-19. Study background: COVID-19 samples, acute and convalescent, were from the United States, Italy and Spain. From T cells, B-cell-depleted T cells, or PBMCs came the material, which was cDNA or gDNA.

The CDR3 consists of 15 residues. Germline V gene lookup returns CDR1 SGHDN and CDR2 FVKESK. Deletions cut 4 bases from V and 0 bases from J, with 10 bases between. Authors' processing steps: Amplification of reference gene primers provided the estimated nucleated cell counts. TCRdb keeps only in-frame clones here, not all; method: immunoSEQ multiplex PCR. Clone size and V and J calls were adopted from that table, with D and trimming inferred from the DNA. The top ten clones hold over 2% of a sample with roughly 290,000 clones, approximately 83% of them seen once. Input material: peripheral blood. The sequence was obtained from a woman in her twenties or thirties who had recovered from COVID-19. The rearrangement links TRBV14 to TRBJ2-1; D call uncertain. The CDR3 region has the DNA TGTGCCAGCAGCCCTGGCTTCCGCTCCTACAATGAGCAGTTCTTC. Translated: CASSPGFRSYNEQFF.